This T cell receptor beta chain was obtained from a study of CD8+ T cells in alopecia areata. Whole-study findings and limits: Tissue-resident alphabeta T cells belonging to normal skin likewise get sequenced within scalp specimens.

This CDR3 is built from 11 residues. Germline CDR1 is SQVTM and CDR2 is ANQGSEA. The V gene lost 7 bases and the J gene lost 4 bases, with 10 bases spanning the gap. As concerns this clone: No antigen is known for it.

As for treatment: oral pan-JAK inhibitor, 5-10 mg twice daily. Alopecia areata patients provided lesional scalp punch biopsies and peripheral blood, both collected for the study. As the sequencing template, cDNA was produced by extracting RNA and reverse transcribing it. TCRdb's copy holds only in-frame clones and misses some; the assay was immunoSEQ multiplex PCR. Of 150,000 to 200,000 clones detected, roughly three fifths appear once; the ten largest clones hold 10% to 15%. The gene calls are TRBV29-1 and TRBJ1-1, with D perhaps matching TRBD1 (6 bases). This clonotype originated in a human donor with alopecia areata. The material was CD8+ T cells sorted from blood, obtained at week 24, from a patient treated with tofacitinib. The CDR3: CSAIRGTEAFF. CDR3 nucleotides: TGCAGCGCCATCAGGGGCACTGAAGCTTTCTTT.